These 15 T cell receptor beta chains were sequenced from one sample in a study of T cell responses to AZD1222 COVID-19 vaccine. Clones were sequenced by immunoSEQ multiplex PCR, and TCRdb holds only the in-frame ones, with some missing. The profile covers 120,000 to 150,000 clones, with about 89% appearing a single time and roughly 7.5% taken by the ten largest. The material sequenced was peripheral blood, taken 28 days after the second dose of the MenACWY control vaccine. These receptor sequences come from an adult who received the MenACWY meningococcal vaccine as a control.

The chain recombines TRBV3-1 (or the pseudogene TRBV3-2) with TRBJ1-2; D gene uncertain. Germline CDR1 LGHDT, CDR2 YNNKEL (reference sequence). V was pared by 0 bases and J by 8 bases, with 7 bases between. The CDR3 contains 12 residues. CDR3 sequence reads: CASSQESGGYTF. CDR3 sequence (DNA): TGTGCCAGCAGCCAAGAATCAGGCGGCTACACCTTC.

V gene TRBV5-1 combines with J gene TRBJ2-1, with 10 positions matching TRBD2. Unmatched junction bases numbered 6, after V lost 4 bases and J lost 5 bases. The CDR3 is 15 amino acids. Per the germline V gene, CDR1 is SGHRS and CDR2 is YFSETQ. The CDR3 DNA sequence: TGCGCCAGCAGCCCATCTAGCGGGGGACACAATGAGCAGTTCTTC. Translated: CASSPSSGGHNEQFF. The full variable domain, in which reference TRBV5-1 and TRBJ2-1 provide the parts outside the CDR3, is KAGVTQTPRYLIKTRGQQVTLSCSPISGHRSVSWYQQTPGQGLQFLFEYFSETQRNKGNFPGRFSGRQFSNSRSEMNVSTLELGDSALYLCASSPSSGGHNEQFFGPGTRLTVL.

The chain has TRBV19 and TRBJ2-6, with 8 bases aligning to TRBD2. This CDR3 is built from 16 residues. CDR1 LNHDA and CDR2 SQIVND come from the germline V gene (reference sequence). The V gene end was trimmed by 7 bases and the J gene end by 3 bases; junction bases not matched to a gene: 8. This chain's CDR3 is CASISLREGGANVLTF. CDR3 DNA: TGTGCCAGTATCTCCCTACGGGAGGGTGGGGCCAACGTCCTGACTTTC.

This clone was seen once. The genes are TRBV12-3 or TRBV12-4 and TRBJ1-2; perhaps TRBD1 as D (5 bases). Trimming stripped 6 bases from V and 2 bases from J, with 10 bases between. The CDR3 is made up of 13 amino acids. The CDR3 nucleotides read TGTGCCAGCAGCACCGACAGCAACTATGGCTACACCTTC. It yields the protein CASSTDSNYGYTF.

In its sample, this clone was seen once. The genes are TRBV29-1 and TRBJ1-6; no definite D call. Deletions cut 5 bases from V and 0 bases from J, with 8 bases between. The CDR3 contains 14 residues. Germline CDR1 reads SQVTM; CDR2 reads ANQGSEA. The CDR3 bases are TGCAGCGTTCTTGGAAACTCCTATAATTCACCCCTCCACTTT. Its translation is CSVLGNSYNSPLHF. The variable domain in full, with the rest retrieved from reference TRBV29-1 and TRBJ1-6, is SAVISQKPSRDICQRGTSLTIQCQVDSQVTMMFWYRQQPGQSLTLIATANQGSEATYESGFVIDKFPISRPNLTFSTLTVSNMSPEDSSIYLCSVLGNSYNSPLHFGNGTRLTVT.

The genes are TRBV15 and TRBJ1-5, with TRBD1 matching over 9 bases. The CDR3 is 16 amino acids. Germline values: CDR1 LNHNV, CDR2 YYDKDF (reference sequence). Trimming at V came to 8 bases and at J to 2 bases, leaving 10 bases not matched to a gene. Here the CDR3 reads CATAPGTGFGNQPQHF. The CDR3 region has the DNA TGTGCCACCGCCCCCGGGACAGGGTTTGGCAATCAGCCCCAGCATTTT.

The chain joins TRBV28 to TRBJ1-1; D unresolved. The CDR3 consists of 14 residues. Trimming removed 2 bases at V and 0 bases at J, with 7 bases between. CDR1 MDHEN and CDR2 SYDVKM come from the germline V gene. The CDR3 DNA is TGTGCCAGCAGTTTACCAGACTTGAACACTGAAGCTTTCTTT. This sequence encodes CASSLPDLNTEAFF.

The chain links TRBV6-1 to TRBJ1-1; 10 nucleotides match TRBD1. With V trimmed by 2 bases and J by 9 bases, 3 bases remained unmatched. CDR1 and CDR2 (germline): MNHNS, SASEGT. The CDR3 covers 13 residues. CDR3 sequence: CASSERGQGKAFF. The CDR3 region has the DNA TGTGCCAGCAGTGAACGGGGACAGGGGAAAGCTTTCTTT.

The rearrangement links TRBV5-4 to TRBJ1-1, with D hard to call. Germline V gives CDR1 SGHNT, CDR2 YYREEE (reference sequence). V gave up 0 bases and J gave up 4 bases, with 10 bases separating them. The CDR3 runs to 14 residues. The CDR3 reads CASSLDNGITEAFF. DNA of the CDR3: TGTGCCAGCAGCTTGGACAATGGGATCACTGAAGCTTTCTTT.

CDR3 protein: CASSGGIGQGIEKLFF. CDR3 coding DNA: TGCGCCAGCAGCGGGGGGATTGGACAGGGTATTGAAAAACTGTTTTTT. This chain joins TRBV5-1 and TRBJ1-4; 8 bases are shared with TRBD1. Germline CDR1 reads SGHRS; CDR2 reads YFSETQ. V lost 4 bases and J lost 7; bases outside the gene matches: 12. CDR3 length: 16 residues.

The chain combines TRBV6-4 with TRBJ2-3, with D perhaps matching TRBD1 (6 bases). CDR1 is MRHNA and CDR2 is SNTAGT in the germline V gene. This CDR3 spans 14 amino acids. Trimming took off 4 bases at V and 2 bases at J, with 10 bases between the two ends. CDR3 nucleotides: TGTGCCAGCAGTGCTAGGGACACCACAGATACGCAGTATTTT. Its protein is CASSARDTTDTQYF.

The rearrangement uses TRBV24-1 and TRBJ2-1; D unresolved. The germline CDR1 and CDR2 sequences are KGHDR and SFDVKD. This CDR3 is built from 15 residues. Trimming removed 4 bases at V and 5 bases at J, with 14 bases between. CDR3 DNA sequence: TGTGCCACCAGTGACCCCGCGGTGGTCAACAATGAGCAGTTCTTC. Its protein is CATSDPAVVNNEQFF.

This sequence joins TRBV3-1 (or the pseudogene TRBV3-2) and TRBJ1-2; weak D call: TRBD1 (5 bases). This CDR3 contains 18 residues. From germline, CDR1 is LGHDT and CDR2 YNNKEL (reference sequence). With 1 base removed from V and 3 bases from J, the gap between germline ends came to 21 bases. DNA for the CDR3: TGTGCCAGCAGCCAAGTATACCCAGGGAAGATCAAAGACTATGGCTACACCTTC. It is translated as CASSQVYPGKIKDYGYTF.

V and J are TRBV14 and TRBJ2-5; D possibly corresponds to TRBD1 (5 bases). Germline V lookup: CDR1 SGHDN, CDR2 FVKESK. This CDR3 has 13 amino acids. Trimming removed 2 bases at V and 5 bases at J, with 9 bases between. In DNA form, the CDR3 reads TGTGCCAGCAGCCAACAGGGTTACGAGACCCAGTACTTC. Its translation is CASSQQGYETQYF.

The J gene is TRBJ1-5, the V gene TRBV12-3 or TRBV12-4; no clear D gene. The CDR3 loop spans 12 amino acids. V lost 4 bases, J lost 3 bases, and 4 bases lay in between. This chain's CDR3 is CASSSYNQPQHF. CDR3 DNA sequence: TGTGCCAGCAGTTCGTACAATCAGCCCCAGCATTTT.